This T cell receptor (beta chain) was recorded in a study of T cell repertoires in ileal Crohn's disease. Points from the study as a whole: Compared with CD4 T cells, sorted CD8 cells carried more expanded clones. Every patient over 26.8% clonality showed endoscopic recurrence.

CDR1 and CDR2 (germline): SGHTA, FQGNSA. V was shortened by 2 bases and J by 3 bases, with 7 bases between the two germline ends. This CDR3 contains 13 residues. Assay: immunoSEQ multiplex PCR; the TCRdb copy retains only in-frame clones and omits some. The table shows some 1,000 clones, with roughly 89% occurring only once. Lamina propria lymphocytes from surgical specimens were isolated on a density gradient before sorting. Comment on this clone: Its antigen is still unknown.

The sequenced sample was CD4+ T cells sorted from the ileum. This sequence was found in an adult with Crohn's disease. The chain employs TRBV7-2 and TRBJ1-1, with D hard to call. CDR3 region: CASSLFRDTEAFF. The CDR3 DNA is TGTGCCAGCAGCTTATTCCGGGACACTGAAGCTTTCTTT.